These 25 T cell receptor beta chains originate from one sample sequenced in a study of T cell repertoires in cytomegalovirus infection (dated by TCRdb to the late 2010s). TCRdb names Illumina HiSeq 1500 as the instrument used. The public reads were reprocessed in TCRdb via fastp at Q25 and MiXCR, keeping in-frame beta chains. Each CDR3 protein gets just one entry, which takes the most common genes and DNA from the rows behind it. Within this sample are roughly 280,000 distinct CDR3 sequences, with less than 25% of them counted one time only. Roughly a fifth of the sample lies in the top ten. What the treatment or condition label conveys for this sample: in vitro stimulation with specific CMV peptide epitopes to enrich CMV-specific T cells. These TCRs' antigens remain unknown. The sequencing used cultured PBMCs, collected from culture after CMV antigen stimulation. These receptors were taken from a human donor in good health (CMV status not recorded). Some clones in this sample may be carry-over from other donors' samples.

V usage is TRBV10-3 and J usage is TRBJ2-7; D uncertain. V lost 6 bases, J lost 3 bases, and 9 bases lay in between. Looked up from germline, CDR1 is ENHRY and CDR2 is SYGVKD. CDR3 length equals 12 residues. This CDR3 reads CAISLSGYEQYV. CDR3 nucleotide sequence: TGTGCCATCAGCCTCAGTGGCTACGAGCAGTACGTC.

This clonotype has more than one count but fewer than ten. The rearrangement links TRBV11-2 to TRBJ2-1, with D possibly being TRBD2 (6 bases). The germline V gene encodes CDR1 SGHAT and CDR2 FQNNGV. The CDR3 contains 15 residues. V gave up 2 bases and J gave up 1 base, with 9 bases separating them. The CDR3 sequence: CASSLTGESYNEQFF. CDR3 DNA sequence: TGTGCCAGCAGCTTAACGGGAGAATCCTACAATGAGCAGTTCTTC.

This chain connects TRBV9 to TRBJ2-3; a possible D gene is TRBD1 (6 bases). V was pared by 0 bases and J by 3 bases, with 11 bases between. CDR1 is SGDLS and CDR2 is YYNGEE in the germline V gene. This CDR3 has 15 residues. CDR3 sequence reads: CASSVEQGKTDTQYF. The CDR3 DNA reads as TGTGCCAGCAGCGTAGAACAGGGAAAGACAGATACGCAGTATTTT. The full variable domain, rest sourced from reference TRBV9 and TRBJ2-3, is DSGVTQTPKHLITATGQRVTLRCSPRSGDLSVYWYQQSLDQGLQFLIQYYNGEERAKGNILERFSAQQFPDLHSELNLSSLELGDSALYFCASSVEQGKTDTQYFGPGTRLTVL.

This rearrangement joins TRBV12-5 to TRBJ2-5; 7 nucleotides match TRBD1. The length of the CDR3 is 15 residues. V was clipped by 6 bases and J by 2 bases; unmatched bases: 9. The V gene's germline CDR1 is LGHNT and CDR2 FRNRAP. The CDR3 here is CASGSGTALQETQYF. The CDR3, as DNA: TGTGCTAGTGGGTCAGGGACAGCCTTACAAGAGACCCAGTACTTC.

This clonotype was recorded at least ten times. CDR3: CASSLVDRANSPLHF. In DNA, the CDR3 is TGTGCCAGCAGCTTAGTTGACAGGGCTAATTCACCCCTCCACTTT. The V gene is TRBV7-8, the J gene TRBJ1-6; 7 bases are a match to TRBD1. The CDR3 totals 15 residues. CDR1 is SGHVS, CDR2 FQNEAQ, per germline. With 1 base clipped from V and 6 bases from J, the junction kept 3 bases outside the gene matches.

This clonotype has only a few counts. The chain has TRBV6-6 and TRBJ1-4; D might be TRBD1 (5 bases). This CDR3 spans 17 amino acids. Trimming removed 2 bases at V and 4 bases at J, with 17 bases between. Germline V gene data show CDR1 as MNHNY and CDR2 as SVGAGI (reference sequence). CDR3 in amino acids: CASSYRILTGLNEKLFF. The DNA for the CDR3 is TGTGCCAGCAGTTACCGTATTCTCACAGGCCTTAATGAAAAACTGTTTTTT.

The table lists this clonotype with many counts. The chain joins TRBV7-2 to TRBJ1-2; tentatively, D is TRBD1 (6 bases). V dropped 2 bases and J dropped 4 bases, with 17 bases sitting between them. In germline, CDR1 is SGHTA, CDR2 FQGNSA. CDR3 length equals 16 residues. The CDR3 here is CASSLNRETRRYGYTF. CDR3 in DNA: TGTGCCAGCAGCTTAAACAGGGAAACGCGACGCTATGGCTACACCTTC.

The chain carries TRBV19 and TRBJ1-1; maybe TRBD1 (5 bases). The CDR3 loop spans 14 amino acids. V was shortened by 0 bases and J by 7 bases, with 12 bases between the two germline ends. Per the germline V gene, CDR1 is LNHDA and CDR2 is SQIVND (reference sequence). The CDR3 nucleotides read TGTGCCAGTAGTATAGAGCCCCACAGGTATGAAGCTTTCTTT. Residues: CASSIEPHRYEAFF.

J is TRBJ1-6 and V is TRBV27, with D perhaps TRBD1 (6 bases). With 4 bases removed from V and 7 bases from J, the gap between germline ends came to 17 bases. The CDR3 covers 16 residues. Germline V gene sequence: CDR1 MNHEY, CDR2 SMNVEV (reference sequence). CDR3 in DNA: TGTGCCAGCAGTTCCCGGCCGGGGGGCCCCAATTCACCCCTCCACTTT. The encoded protein is CASSSRPGGPNSPLHF.

This clonotype was observed many times. This chain links TRBV12-3 or TRBV12-4 with TRBJ1-1; 7 bases agree with TRBD1. This CDR3 comprises 18 residues. V shed 2 bases, J shed 3 bases, and the junction held 15 bases outside the gene matches. The CDR3 DNA reads as TGTGCCAGCAGTTTATTGTTCGGTTTCGGGACAGAAGACACTGAAGCTTTCTTT. This codes for CASSLLFGFGTEDTEAFF.

This chain joins TRBV3-1 and TRBJ2-7; 14 bases fit TRBD2. The germline V gene has CDR1 LGHDT and CDR2 YNNKEL (reference sequence). V shed 0 bases, J shed 7 bases, and the junction held 8 bases outside the gene matches. CDR3 length: 17 residues. In nucleotides, the CDR3 is TGTGCCAGCAGCCAAGATATGGGACTAGCGGGAGCTCGGGAGCAGTACTTC. Protein product: CASSQDMGLAGAREQYF.

This clonotype showed up just once. V is TRBV5-4 and J is TRBJ1-1, with TRBD1 identical over 9 bases. Trimming took 3 bases from V and 0 from J; bases not matched to a gene: 6. The CDR3 spans 16 residues. Germline V gene lookup returns CDR1 SGHNT and CDR2 YYREEE (reference sequence). The CDR3 sequence is CASSSSQGAMNTEAFF. The CDR3 DNA is TGTGCCAGCAGCTCTTCACAGGGGGCCATGAACACTGAAGCTTTCTTT.

This clonotype is a singleton in its sample. This CDR3 is CASGSPLGNTEAFF. CDR3 coding DNA: TGTGCTAGTGGTTCCCCCCTGGGGAACACTGAAGCTTTCTTT. The chain carries TRBV12-5 and TRBJ1-1, with no clear D. Germline assignment: CDR1 LGHNT and CDR2 FRNRAP. The CDR3 length is 14 residues. With 4 bases removed from V and 1 base from J, the gap between germline ends came to 10 bases.

In its sample, this clonotype was seen a few times. The chain carries TRBV12-3 or TRBV12-4 and TRBJ1-4; the D is unclear. V lost 2 bases and J 3 bases, leaving 7 bases between the germline ends. This CDR3 comprises 14 residues. CDR3 nucleotides: TGTGCCAGCAGTTTATTACGGGCTAATGAAAAACTGTTTTTT. The encoded protein is CASSLLRANEKLFF.

This clonotype was picked up many times. The chain recombines TRBV7-9 with TRBJ2-2; 14 nucleotides agree with TRBD2. J was trimmed by 0 bases and V by 7 bases; bases with no gene match: 4. From germline, CDR1 is SEHNR and CDR2 FQNEAQ (reference sequence). The CDR3 has 17 amino acids. The CDR3 loop is CASNSGLAGANTGELFF. In DNA form, the CDR3 reads TGTGCCAGCAATTCGGGACTAGCGGGAGCGAACACCGGGGAGCTGTTTTTT.

The chain couples TRBV7-7 to TRBJ2-7, with 7 bases identical to TRBD1. J gave up 7 bases and V 5 bases, and 8 bases lay outside the gene matches. This CDR3 has 13 residues. Per germline, CDR1 SSHAT and CDR2 FNYEAQ (reference sequence). The CDR3 DNA reads TGTGCCAGCAGCCCACGACAGGGCGGGGAGCAGTACTTC. This codes for CASSPRQGGEQYF.

The chain recombines TRBV19 with TRBJ1-3; D unclear. CDR3 size: 15 residues. Trimming cost V 4 bases and J 0 bases, with 10 bases left between them. Germline V gene data show CDR1 as LNHDA and CDR2 as SQIVND (reference sequence). The CDR3 reads CASSTGPDSGNTIYF. The CDR3 DNA sequence: TGTGCCAGTAGTACCGGTCCTGACTCTGGAAACACCATATATTTT.

This clonotype was counted at least ten times. This chain uses TRBV6-2 or TRBV6-3 with TRBJ1-1; maybe TRBD1 (5 bases). The CDR3 runs 13 residues. Germline assignment: CDR1 MNHEY and CDR2 SVGEGT. V shed 6 bases and J shed 4 bases, with 12 bases lying between them. The CDR3 nucleotides read TGTGCCAGCAGACCCGACAGTTTCACTGAAGCTTTCTTT. Its translation is CASRPDSFTEAFF.

This clonotype has a handful of counts. The rearrangement uses TRBV6-6 and TRBJ2-1; D may be TRBD2 (6 bases). The CDR3 is 15 residues long. Trimming pared 2 bases from V and 3 bases from J, leaving 11 bases between. The V gene's germline CDR1 is MNHNY and CDR2 SVGAGI (reference sequence). The CDR3 loop is CASSYVARDYNEQFF. In nucleotides, the CDR3 is TGTGCCAGCAGTTACGTAGCGCGGGACTACAATGAGCAGTTCTTC.

This clonotype was detected ten times or more. The chain uses TRBV7-2 and TRBJ1-2, with TRBD1 identical over 10 bases. The V and J ends lost 4 bases and 3 bases, in that order; junction bases with no gene match: 5. There are 15 residues in the CDR3. Germline CDR1 SGHTA, CDR2 FQGNSA. The CDR3 nucleotides read TGTGCCAGCAGCTCCCCGGACAGGGGGGACTATGGCTACACCTTC. This translates into CASSSPDRGDYGYTF.

The chain has TRBV25-1 and TRBJ2-1, with D perhaps matching TRBD2 (6 bases). The CDR3 spans 14 residues. With 4 bases removed from V and 8 bases from J, the gap between germline ends came to 15 bases. Per germline, CDR1 MGHDK and CDR2 SYGVNS. The CDR3 sequence is CASSAWGGADEQFF. The CDR3 DNA is TGTGCCAGCAGTGCCTGGGGCGGGGCGGATGAGCAGTTCTTC.

The chain couples TRBV12-3 or TRBV12-4 to TRBJ2-5, with D tentatively TRBD2 (6 bases). The CDR3 spans 14 residues. The CDR3 coding sequence is TGTGCTTCCGGGGCACCGGGGGTAAGGCAGACCCAGTACTTC. Translated, it gives CASGAPGVRQTQYF.

This clonotype was observed many times. J is TRBJ2-7 and V is TRBV20-1; D possibly uses TRBD1 or TRBD2 (5 bases each). V lost 6 bases and J 4 bases, leaving 22 bases between the germline ends. The V gene's germline CDR1 is DFQATT and CDR2 SNEGSKA (reference sequence). The CDR3 spans 15 residues. Written as DNA, the CDR3 is TGCAGTGCAAATCCAAGGTGGGGGATTGGATACGAGCAGTACGTC. Translating gives CSANPRWGIGYEQYV.

The chain employs TRBV6-1 and TRBJ1-5; TRBD1 agrees at 7 bases. CDR3 size: 18 residues. Germline-derived CDR1 and CDR2 are MNHNS and SASEGT. The V and J ends lost 6 bases and 0 bases, in that order; junction bases with no gene match: 14. This CDR3 is CASRTGTFMAVSNQPQHF. The CDR3 DNA sequence: TGTGCCAGCAGGACAGGGACCTTCATGGCGGTTAGCAATCAGCCCCAGCATTTT.

The chain recombines TRBV7-9 with TRBJ1-1, with D possibly being TRBD1 (6 bases). The CDR3 has 14 residues. In germline, CDR1 is SEHNR, CDR2 FQNEAQ (reference sequence). Trimming took 1 base from V and 5 from J, leaving 11 bases between them. The CDR3 is CASSLEGGSTEAFF. The CDR3 DNA reads TGTGCCAGCAGCTTAGAGGGGGGGTCTACTGAAGCTTTCTTT.